A selection of T cell receptor beta chains follows, all from one sample in a study of glioma-infiltrating T cells after dendritic cell vaccination. The repertoire was sequenced with immunoSEQ multiplex PCR; TCRdb's copy has only in-frame clones and lacks some. The table shows about 92,000 clones, with about nine tenths occurring only once. The source material was blood, sampled before dendritic cell vaccination. The receptors were sampled from a human donor with glioblastoma. The CDR3 runs from the conserved cysteine through the conserved F or W. D genes are given only for firm matches. Clone size, where shown, is once, few, many, or a class for clones that have expanded.

clone_size d_call j_call v_call cdr3_aa cdr3_nt
- TRBD1 TRBJ1-5 TRBV6-4 CASSRDSNQPQHF TGTGCCAGCAGTCGGGACAGCAACCAGCCCCAGCATTTT
- TRBD2 TRBJ2-3 TRBV6-5 CASSSFLAAGTDTQYF TGTGCCAGCAGTTCCTTTCTAGCGGCAGGCACAGATACGCAGTATTTT
once - TRBJ2-5 TRBV2 CASSEFGGVQETQYF TGTGCCAGCAGTGAGTTTGGAGGGGTCCAAGAGACCCAGTACTTC
once TRBD1 TRBJ1-3 TRBV4-1 CASSQEGTGAPGNTIYF TGCGCCAGCAGCCAAGAGGGGACAGGGGCACCTGGAAACACCATATATTTT
few - TRBJ1-5 TRBV18 CASSPPGAGSNQPQHF TGTGCCAGCTCACCACCGGGGGCAGGGAGCAATCAGCCCCAGCATTTT
few TRBD1 TRBJ2-3 TRBV19 CASSRQGSTDTQYF TGTGCCAGTAGTCGACAGGGGAGTACAGATACGCAGTATTTT
- - TRBJ1-2 TRBV5-4 CASSLPGGGNYGYTF TGTGCCAGCAGCTTGCCGGGCGGGGGTAACTATGGCTACACCTTC
- TRBD2 TRBJ2-3 TRBV7-6 CASSELAGGPTDTQYF TGTGCCAGCAGCGAACTAGCGGGGGGGCCGACAGATACGCAGTATTTT
- TRBD1 TRBJ1-2 TRBV9 CASSPLDRPERLGYTF TGTGCCAGCAGCCCTTTGGACAGGCCCGAACGGTTGGGCTACACCTTC
- TRBD2 TRBJ2-5 TRBV18 CASSPILLAGSPPETQYF TGTGCCAGCTCACCGATACTACTAGCGGGAAGCCCCCCGGAGACCCAGTACTTC
once TRBD1 TRBJ1-2 TRBV27 CASSLSPTGAGYTF TGTGCCAGCAGCCTCTCACCGACAGGGGCTGGCTACACCTTC
- TRBD1 TRBJ1-1 TRBV4-3 CASSQTQGRNTEAFF TGCGCCAGCAGCCAAACACAGGGGCGGAACACTGAAGCTTTCTTT
- TRBD2 TRBJ2-3 TRBV4-1 CASSQDRLAATDTQYF TGCGCCAGCAGCCAAGATAGGCTAGCGGCTACAGATACGCAGTATTTT
- TRBD2 TRBJ2-1 TRBV6-5 CASSYLGLGSNEQFF TGTGCCAGCAGTTATCTCGGACTAGGAAGCAATGAGCAGTTCTTC
- TRBD1 TRBJ1-1 TRBV27 CASSLNRGGLEAFF TGTGCCAGCAGTCTAAACAGGGGGGGCCTTGAAGCTTTCTTT
- TRBD2 TRBJ2-5 TRBV4-2 CASSPGLAGIQETQYF TGTGCCAGCAGCCCCGGACTAGCGGGGATCCAAGAGACCCAGTACTTC
- TRBD1 TRBJ1-1 TRBV5-4 CASSLGQGLNTEAFF TGTGCCAGCAGCTTGGGACAGGGGTTGAACACTGAAGCTTTCTTT
- - TRBJ1-5 TRBV6-5 CASSLGGDQPQHF TGTGCCAGCAGTTTAGGCGGGGATCAGCCCCAGCATTTT
- TRBD2 TRBJ2-7 TRBV29-1 CSVEASGRAFEQYF TGCAGCGTTGAAGCCAGCGGGAGGGCTTTCGAGCAGTACTTC
few TRBD2 TRBJ2-1 TRBV5-1 CASSLLAGGPYEQFF TGCGCCAGCAGCTTACTAGCGGGGGGGCCTTATGAGCAGTTCTTC
- TRBD2 TRBJ2-7 TRBV6-5 CASSYGAGDLVYEQYF TGTGCCAGCAGTTACGGGGCGGGAGATTTGGTCTACGAGCAGTACTTC
once - TRBJ1-2 TRBV19 CASSIGQGIYGYTF TGTGCCAGTAGTATAGGGCAGGGAATCTACGGCTACACCTTC
- TRBD2 TRBJ2-4 TRBV18 CASSPRRGAKNIQYF TGTGCCAGCTCACCAAGGCGGGGGGCCAAAAACATTCAGTACTTC
- TRBD1 TRBJ1-1 TRBV28 CASGRPDRGQLGTEAFF TGTGCCAGCGGCCGCCCGGACAGGGGACAGTTGGGCACTGAAGCTTTCTTT
- - TRBJ1-4 TRBV27 CASSSRREEKLFF TGTGCCAGCAGCTCCCGGAGGGAAGAAAAACTGTTTTTT
once TRBD1 TRBJ2-7 TRBV27 CASSLGTGSSYEQYF TGTGCCAGCAGCCTGGGGACAGGGAGCTCCTACGAGCAGTACTTC
few - TRBJ1-1 TRBV19 CASSIGRGAMNTEAFF TGTGCCAGTAGTATAGGGCGGGGGGCTATGAACACTGAAGCTTTCTTT
once TRBD1 TRBJ2-7 TRBV19 CASSSGTGDSSYEQYF TGTGCCAGTAGTTCCGGGACAGGGGACAGCTCCTACGAGCAGTACTTC
- TRBD2 TRBJ2-1 TRBV7-9 CASSPRTSGGAEQFF TGTGCCAGCAGCCCGAGGACTAGCGGGGGGGCCGAGCAGTTCTTC
- - TRBJ2-7 TRBV4-1 CASSQGPGTTYEQYF TGCGCCAGCAGCCAAGGACCCGGGACAACTTACGAGCAGTACTTC
- - TRBJ2-4 TRBV29-1 CSVESVSRAKNIQYF TGCAGCGTTGAATCTGTCAGCAGGGCCAAAAACATTCAGTACTTC
- TRBD1 TRBJ1-5 TRBV27 CASSSHGQRGTGNQPQHF TGTGCCAGCAGTTCCCACGGGCAGAGAGGGACAGGCAATCAGCCCCAGCATTTT
- TRBD1 TRBJ1-5 TRBV2 CASGQDSNQPQHF TGTGCCAGCGGACAGGATAGCAATCAGCCCCAGCATTTT
few TRBD1 TRBJ2-1 TRBV7-2 CASSPGQGHNEQFF TGTGCCAGCAGCCCTGGACAGGGCCACAATGAGCAGTTCTTC
once - TRBJ1-2 TRBV11-2 CASSLDTGNGYTF TGTGCCAGCAGCTTAGATACAGGGAATGGCTACACCTTC
- - TRBJ2-2 TRBV7-9 CASSFPPNTGELFF TGTGCCAGCAGCTTTCCCCCAAACACCGGGGAGCTGTTTTTT
- - TRBJ1-5 TRBV2 CASSDGYNQPQHF TGTGCCAGCAGTGACGGGTACAATCAGCCCCAGCATTTT
- TRBD1 TRBJ1-6 TRBV6-5 CASSYSWTGGYSPLHF TGTGCCAGCAGTTACTCATGGACAGGGGGGTACTCACCCCTCCACTTT
- - TRBJ1-5 TRBV6-5 CASSSGHNYQPQHF TGTGCCAGCAGTTCGGGACATAACTATCAGCCCCAGCATTTT
- - TRBJ1-5 TRBV30 CAWSADTWQPQHF TGTGCCTGGAGCGCCGATACTTGGCAGCCCCAGCATTTT
once - TRBJ2-5 TRBV6-5 CASSSLGETQYF TGTGCCAGCAGTTCACTAGGGGAGACCCAGTACTTC
- TRBD1 TRBJ1-6 TRBV5-1 CASSLDGQGFNSPLHF TGCGCCAGCAGCTTGGATGGACAGGGGTTTAATTCACCCCTCCACTTT
- - TRBJ1-2 TRBV9 CASSSEVVGGNYGYTF TGTGCCAGCAGCTCAGAGGTAGTGGGAGGCAACTATGGCTACACCTTC
- - TRBJ2-1 TRBV9 CASSVGISPNEQFF TGTGCCAGCAGCGTAGGTATTTCCCCCAATGAGCAGTTCTTC
- - TRBJ1-1 TRBV5-1 CASRLGEMDTEAFF TGCGCCAGCAGATTAGGGGAAATGGACACTGAAGCTTTCTTT
- TRBD1 TRBJ1-3 TRBV5-1 CASSQSTGTGGNTIYF TGCGCCAGCAGTCAATCAACCGGGACAGGCGGAAACACCATATATTTT
- - TRBJ1-5 TRBV28 CATRWAGINQPQHF TGTGCCACCCGGTGGGCAGGGATCAATCAGCCCCAGCATTTT
- - TRBJ2-7 TRBV5-8 CASSVQILYEQYF TGTGCCAGCAGCGTACAGATCCTCTACGAGCAGTACTTC
once TRBD1 TRBJ1-5 TRBV10-2 CASGTDNQPQHF TGCGCCTCCGGGACAGATAATCAGCCCCAGCATTTT
few - TRBJ1-1 TRBV18 CASLTVSPGTEAFF TGTGCCAGCCTCACCGTATCGCCGGGCACTGAAGCTTTCTTT
- TRBD1 TRBJ2-7 TRBV30 CAWTARDRAFKGYEQYF TGTGCCTGGACCGCCCGGGACAGGGCGTTCAAGGGCTACGAGCAGTACTTC
- - TRBJ2-1 TRBV14 CASNDRGSYNEQFF TGTGCCAGCAACGACAGAGGCTCCTACAATGAGCAGTTCTTC
- - TRBJ1-2 TRBV15 CATSSPGFGYTF TGTGCCACCAGCAGCCCAGGGTTTGGCTACACCTTC
- TRBD2 TRBJ2-7 TRBV28 CASREPGTSGTYEQYF TGTGCCAGCAGAGAACCCGGGACTAGCGGAACCTACGAGCAGTACTTC
- - TRBJ1-1 TRBV29-1 CSAEQGRAFF TGCAGCGCGGAACAGGGTAGAGCTTTCTTT